This entry concerns a single T cell receptor beta chain. Its antigen is unknown. Base qualities are missing; no much larger clone stands one base away. Sequencing was carried out with an Illumina NovaSeq 6000. TCR cDNA was synthesized by 5'RACE template switching, through which a universal primer site and unique molecular identifiers were introduced. Priming of cDNA synthesis was performed from both the TCR alpha and TCR beta constant segments. Two PCR steps were used to amplify libraries, with sample barcodes and sequencing adapters being added in the second step. Sequencing of libraries was performed on Illumina HiSeq 2500 (2x100 bp) or NovaSeq (2x150 bp). In the authors' own workflow: MIGEC was used to demultiplex reads and collapse the reads into UMI consensus sequences, and MiXCR was used for V(D)J alignment. Vaccine-responding clonotypes were identified with edgeR using replicate PBMC samples, with FDR below 0.01 and a log2 fold change above 5 up to day 15 being required. Each bulk clonotype received a CD4 or CD8 identity based on whether the sequenced CD4 or CD8 repertoire contained that clonotype at higher abundance. TCRdb reanalyzed the raw reads on its own, using fastp at Q25 for trimming and MiXCR for clone calling, and kept in-frame beta chains. Rows merge per CDR3 protein into single entries with the most common DNA and genes. None of the V and J calls come from the authors' own analysis; TCRdb made them. The table for this sample lists over 300,000 distinct CDR3 sequences; more than 3% of them were counted only once. About 25% of the sample comes from the top ten.

This entry belongs to a study of T cells after yellow fever vaccination (dated by TCRdb to between 2019 and 2020). Describing the broader study: The SMART-Seq v4 Ultra Low Input RNA kit was used to prepare libraries from fractions with low cell numbers. Two healthy male donors made up the cohort, one aged 18 to 29 years and the other aged 30 to 40 years. Blood samples were taken at several timepoints before and after primary and secondary immunization, and bulk PBMC replicates and cell subsets were isolated. To track T-cell clones before and after primary and booster YFV17D yellow fever vaccination, bulk TCR alpha and beta repertoires were sequenced longitudinally.

What the treatment or condition label conveys for this sample: live attenuated yellow fever vaccine strain. At each blood-draw timepoint, two biological replicates of bulk PBMCs were collected. PBMCs were isolated from peripheral blood using a standard Ficoll-Paque protocol. TriZol was used to extract RNA from bulk PBMCs, from CD4 and CD8 fractions, and from dextramer-positive and dextramer-negative fractions. Summary of the overall study and its limitations: A small fraction of clonotypes appeared in both the CD4 and CD8 compartments, likely as a result of convergent recombination. Only a couple of donors were included in the study, so the extent to which the findings can be generalized is limited. Because abundant contaminating clonotypes from the bulk population could be contained in FACS-sorted repertoires, computational filtering was required. Most clones expanded after primary vaccination were re-detected after the booster (almost 97% of CD4 and around nine tenths of CD8), suggesting broad memory maintenance. The secondary T-cell response was found to be weaker but faster than the primary response, with a peak reached on day 5 rather than on day 15.

The germline V gene (reference sequence) specifies SGHKS as CDR1 and YYEKEE as CDR2. The cysteine opens and the phenylalanine closes a CDR3 of 17 amino acids. Just CDR3 DNA is preserved here, 51 bases in frame from base 1. Clipping removes 4 bases from V and 2 bases from J, with 12 as the unmatched junction base count. The chain links TRBV5-5 with TRBJ2-3, with TRBD1 identical over 8 junction bases. The origin of this receptor is a man aged 18 to 29 who received the YFV17D yellow fever vaccine. The sequenced sample was PBMCs, obtained on the day of the yellow fever booster vaccination. For the CDR3, the sequence is CASSAPPGQDHTDTQYF. The sequenced DNA: TGTGCCAGCAGCGCCCCTCCGGGACAGGACCACACAGATACGCAGTATTTT.